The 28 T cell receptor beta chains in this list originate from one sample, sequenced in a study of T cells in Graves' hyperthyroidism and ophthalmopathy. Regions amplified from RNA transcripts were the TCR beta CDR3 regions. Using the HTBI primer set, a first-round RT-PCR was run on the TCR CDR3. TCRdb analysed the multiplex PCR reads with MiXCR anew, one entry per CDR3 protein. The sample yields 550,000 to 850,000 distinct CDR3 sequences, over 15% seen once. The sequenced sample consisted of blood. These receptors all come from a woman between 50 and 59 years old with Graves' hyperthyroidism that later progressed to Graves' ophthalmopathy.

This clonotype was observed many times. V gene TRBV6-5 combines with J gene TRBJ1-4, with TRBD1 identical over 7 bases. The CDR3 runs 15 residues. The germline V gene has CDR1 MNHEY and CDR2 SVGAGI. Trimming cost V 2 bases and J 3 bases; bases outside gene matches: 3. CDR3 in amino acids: CASSYAGTANEKLFF. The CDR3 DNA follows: TGTGCCAGCAGTTACGCCGGGACAGCTAATGAAAAACTGTTTTTT.

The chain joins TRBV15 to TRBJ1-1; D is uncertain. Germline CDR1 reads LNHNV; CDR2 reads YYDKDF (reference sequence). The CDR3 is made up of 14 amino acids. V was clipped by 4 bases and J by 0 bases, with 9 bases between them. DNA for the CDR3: TGTGCCACCAGCACCTCCAGGATGAACACTGAAGCTTTCTTT. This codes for CATSTSRMNTEAFF.

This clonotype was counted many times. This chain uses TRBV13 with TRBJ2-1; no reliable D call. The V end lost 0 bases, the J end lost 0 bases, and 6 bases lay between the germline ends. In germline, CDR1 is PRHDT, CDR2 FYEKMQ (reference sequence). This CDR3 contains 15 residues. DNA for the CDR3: TGTGCCAGCAGCTTAGGGACGGACTCCTACAATGAGCAGTTCTTC. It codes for CASSLGTDSYNEQFF. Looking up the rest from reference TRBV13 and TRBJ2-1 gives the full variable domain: AAGVIQSPRHLIKEKRETATLKCYPIPRHDTVYWYQQGPGQDPQFLISFYEKMQSDKGSIPDRFSAQQFSDYHSELNMSSLELGDSALYFCASSLGTDSYNEQFFGPGTRLTVL.

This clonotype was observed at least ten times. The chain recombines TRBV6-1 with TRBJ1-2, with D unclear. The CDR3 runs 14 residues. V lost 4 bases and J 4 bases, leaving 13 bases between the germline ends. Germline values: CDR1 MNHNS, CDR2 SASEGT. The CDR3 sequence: CASSGAQRSYGYTF. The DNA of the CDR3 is TGTGCCAGCAGTGGAGCCCAACGGTCCTATGGCTACACCTTC.

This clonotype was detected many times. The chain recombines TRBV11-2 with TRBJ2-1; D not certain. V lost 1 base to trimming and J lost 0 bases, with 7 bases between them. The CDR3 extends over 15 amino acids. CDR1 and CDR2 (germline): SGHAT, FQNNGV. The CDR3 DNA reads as TGTGCCAGCAGCTTAGCTGACCCCTCCTACAATGAGCAGTTCTTC. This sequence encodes CASSLADPSYNEQFF.

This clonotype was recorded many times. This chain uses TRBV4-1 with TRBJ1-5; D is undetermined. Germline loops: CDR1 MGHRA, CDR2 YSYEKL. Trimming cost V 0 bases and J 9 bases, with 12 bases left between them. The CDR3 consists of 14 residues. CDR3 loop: CASSQDSASGPQHF. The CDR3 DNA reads TGCGCCAGCAGCCAAGATTCGGCCTCGGGGCCCCAGCATTTT.

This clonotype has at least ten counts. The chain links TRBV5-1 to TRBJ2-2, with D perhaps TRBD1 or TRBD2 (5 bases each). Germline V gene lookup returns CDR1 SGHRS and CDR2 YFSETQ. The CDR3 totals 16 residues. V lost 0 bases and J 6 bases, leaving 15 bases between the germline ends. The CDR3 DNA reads TGCGCCAGCAGCTTGGATGGGGCGCGGGTTCCCGGGGAGCTGTTTTTT. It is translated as CASSLDGARVPGELFF. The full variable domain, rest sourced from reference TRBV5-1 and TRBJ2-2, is KAGVTQTPRYLIKTRGQQVTLSCSPISGHRSVSWYQQTPGQGLQFLFEYFSETQRNKGNFPGRFSGRQFSNSRSEMNVSTLELGDSALYLCASSLDGARVPGELFFGEGSRLTVL.

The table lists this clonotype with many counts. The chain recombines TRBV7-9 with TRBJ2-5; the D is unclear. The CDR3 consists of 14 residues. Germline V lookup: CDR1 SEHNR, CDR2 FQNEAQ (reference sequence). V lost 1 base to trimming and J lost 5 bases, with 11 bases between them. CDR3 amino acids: CASSLVPPQETQYF. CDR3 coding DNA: TGTGCCAGCAGCTTAGTACCTCCGCAGGAGACCCAGTACTTC.

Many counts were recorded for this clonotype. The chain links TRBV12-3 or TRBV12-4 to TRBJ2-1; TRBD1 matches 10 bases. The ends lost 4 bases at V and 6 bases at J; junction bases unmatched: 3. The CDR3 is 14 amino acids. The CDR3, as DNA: TGTGCCAGCAGTTCGCGGACAGGGGGCAATGAGCAGTTCTTC. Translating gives CASSSRTGGNEQFF.

CDR3 nucleotide sequence: TGCAGTGCTAGAGATGGGACGCAAGTTTACAATGAGCAGTTCTTC. Amino acids: CSARDGTQVYNEQFF. The V gene is TRBV20-1, the J gene TRBJ2-1; D could derive from TRBD1 or TRBD2 (5 bases each). The germline V and J ends were trimmed by 0 bases and 4 bases, with 13 bases remaining between them. The germline V gene has CDR1 DFQATT and CDR2 SNEGSKA (reference sequence). CDR3 length equals 15 residues.

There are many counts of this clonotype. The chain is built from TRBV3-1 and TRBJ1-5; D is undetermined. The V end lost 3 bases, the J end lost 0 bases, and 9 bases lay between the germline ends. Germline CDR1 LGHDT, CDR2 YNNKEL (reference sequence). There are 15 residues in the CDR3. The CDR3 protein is CASSQGTYSNQPQHF. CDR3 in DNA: TGTGCCAGCAGCCAGGGTACCTATAGCAATCAGCCCCAGCATTTT.

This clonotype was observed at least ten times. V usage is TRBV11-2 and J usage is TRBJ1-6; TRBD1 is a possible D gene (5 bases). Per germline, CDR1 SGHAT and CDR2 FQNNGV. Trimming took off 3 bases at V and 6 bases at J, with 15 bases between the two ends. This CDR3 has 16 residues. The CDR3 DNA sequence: TGTGCCAGCAGCTTGGATGTCATGGGGGTTAATTCACCCCTCCACTTT. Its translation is CASSLDVMGVNSPLHF.

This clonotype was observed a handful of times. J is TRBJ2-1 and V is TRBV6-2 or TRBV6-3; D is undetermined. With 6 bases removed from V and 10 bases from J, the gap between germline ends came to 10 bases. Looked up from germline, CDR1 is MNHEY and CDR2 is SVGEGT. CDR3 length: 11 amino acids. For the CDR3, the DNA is TGTGCCAGCAGAAAAACCAGCGAGCAGTTCTTC. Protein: CASRKTSEQFF.

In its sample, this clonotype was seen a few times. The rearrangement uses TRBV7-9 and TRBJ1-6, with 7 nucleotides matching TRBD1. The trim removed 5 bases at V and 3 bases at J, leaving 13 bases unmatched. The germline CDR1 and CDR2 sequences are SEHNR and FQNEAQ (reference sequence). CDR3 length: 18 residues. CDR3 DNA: TGTGCCAGCAGCCACCACGGACAGGCTGACGTCTATAATTCACCCCTCCACTTT. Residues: CASSHHGQADVYNSPLHF.

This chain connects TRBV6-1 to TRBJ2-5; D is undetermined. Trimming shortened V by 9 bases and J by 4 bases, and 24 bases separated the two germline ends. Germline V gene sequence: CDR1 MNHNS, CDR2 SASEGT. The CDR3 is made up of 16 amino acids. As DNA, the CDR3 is TGTGCCAGTATGACCCATAGGGCTTTCGACGGAGAGACCCAGTACTTC. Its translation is CASMTHRAFDGETQYF.

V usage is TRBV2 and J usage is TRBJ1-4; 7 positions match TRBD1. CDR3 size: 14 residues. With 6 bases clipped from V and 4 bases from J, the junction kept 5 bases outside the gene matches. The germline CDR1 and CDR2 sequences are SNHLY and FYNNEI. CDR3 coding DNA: TGTGCCAGCAGGAGAGGGGGCTATAATGAAAAACTGTTTTTT. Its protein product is CASRRGGYNEKLFF.

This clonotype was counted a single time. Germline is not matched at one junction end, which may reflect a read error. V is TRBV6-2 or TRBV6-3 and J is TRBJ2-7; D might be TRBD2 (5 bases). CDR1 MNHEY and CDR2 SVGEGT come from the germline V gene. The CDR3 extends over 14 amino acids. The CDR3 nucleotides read TGTGCCAGCAATACGGACTTTTCCTCCGACGAGCAGTACTTC. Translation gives CASNTDFSSDEQYF.

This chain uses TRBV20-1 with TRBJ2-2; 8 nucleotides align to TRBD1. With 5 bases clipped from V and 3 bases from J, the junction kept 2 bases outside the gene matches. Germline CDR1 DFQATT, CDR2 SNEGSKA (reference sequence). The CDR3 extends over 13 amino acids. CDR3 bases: TGCAGTGCTCACAGGGGGTACACCGGGGAGCTGTTTTTT. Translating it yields CSAHRGYTGELFF.

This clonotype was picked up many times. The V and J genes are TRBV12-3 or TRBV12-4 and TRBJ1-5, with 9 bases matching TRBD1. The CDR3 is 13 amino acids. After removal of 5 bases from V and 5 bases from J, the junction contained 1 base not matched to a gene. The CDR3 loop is CASSRTGDQPQHF. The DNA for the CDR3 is TGTGCCAGCAGTAGGACAGGGGATCAGCCCCAGCATTTT.

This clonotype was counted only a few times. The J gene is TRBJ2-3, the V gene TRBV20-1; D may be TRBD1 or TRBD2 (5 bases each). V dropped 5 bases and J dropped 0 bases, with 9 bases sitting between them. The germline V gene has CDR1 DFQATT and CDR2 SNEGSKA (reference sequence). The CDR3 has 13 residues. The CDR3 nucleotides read TGCAGTGCTCCGGGACCAAGCACAGATACGCAGTATTTT. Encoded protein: CSAPGPSTDTQYF.

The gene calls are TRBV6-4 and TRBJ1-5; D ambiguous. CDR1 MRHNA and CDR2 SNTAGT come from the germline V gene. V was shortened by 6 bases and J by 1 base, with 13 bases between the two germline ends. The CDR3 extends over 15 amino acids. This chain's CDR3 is CASSVPWPSNQPQHF. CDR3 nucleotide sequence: TGTGCCAGCAGCGTACCCTGGCCAAGCAATCAGCCCCAGCATTTT.

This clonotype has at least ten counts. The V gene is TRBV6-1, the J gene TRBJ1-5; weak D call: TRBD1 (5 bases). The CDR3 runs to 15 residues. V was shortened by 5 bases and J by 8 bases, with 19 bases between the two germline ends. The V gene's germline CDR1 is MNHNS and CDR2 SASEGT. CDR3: CASSWTGRSTEPQHF. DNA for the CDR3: TGTGCCAGCAGTTGGACGGGACGATCAACGGAGCCCCAGCATTTT.

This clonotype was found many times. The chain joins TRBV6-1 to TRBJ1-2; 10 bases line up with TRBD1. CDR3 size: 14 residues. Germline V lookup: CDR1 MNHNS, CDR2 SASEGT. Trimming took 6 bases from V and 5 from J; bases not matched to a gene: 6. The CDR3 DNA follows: TGTGCCAGCAGAGGACAGGGGGTTGCGTATGGCTACACCTTC. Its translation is CASRGQGVAYGYTF.

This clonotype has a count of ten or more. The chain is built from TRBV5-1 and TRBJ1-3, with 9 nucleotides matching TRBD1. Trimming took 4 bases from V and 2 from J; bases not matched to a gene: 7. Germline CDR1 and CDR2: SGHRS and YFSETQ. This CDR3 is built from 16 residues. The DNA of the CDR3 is TGCGCCAGCAGCGCCGGGACAGGGAATGCTGGAAACACCATATATTTT. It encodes CASSAGTGNAGNTIYF.

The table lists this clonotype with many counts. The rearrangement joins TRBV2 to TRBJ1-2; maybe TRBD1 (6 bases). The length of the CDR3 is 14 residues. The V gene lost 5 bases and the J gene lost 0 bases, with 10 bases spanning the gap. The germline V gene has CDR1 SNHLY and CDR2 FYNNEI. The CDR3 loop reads CASSRQVANYGYTF. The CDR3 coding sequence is TGTGCCAGCAGTCGACAGGTAGCTAACTATGGCTACACCTTC.

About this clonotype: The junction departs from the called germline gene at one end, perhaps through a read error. CDR3: CASSLRLAAYNERFF. CDR3 bases: TGTGCCAGCAGTCTCAGACTAGCGGCCTACAATGAGCGGTTCTTC. The chain has TRBV12-3 or TRBV12-4 and TRBJ2-1; 9 bases align to TRBD2. This CDR3 spans 15 amino acids.

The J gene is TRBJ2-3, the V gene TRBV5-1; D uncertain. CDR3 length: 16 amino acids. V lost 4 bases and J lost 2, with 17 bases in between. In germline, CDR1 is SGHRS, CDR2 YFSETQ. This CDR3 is CASSASRPQLTDTQYF. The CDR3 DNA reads TGCGCCAGCAGCGCCTCCCGTCCACAACTCACAGATACGCAGTATTTT.

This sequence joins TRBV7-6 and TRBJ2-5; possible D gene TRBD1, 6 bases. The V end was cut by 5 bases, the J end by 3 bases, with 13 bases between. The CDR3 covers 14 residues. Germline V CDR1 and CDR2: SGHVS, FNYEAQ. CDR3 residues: CASSPWDIEETQYF. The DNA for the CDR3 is TGTGCCAGCAGCCCTTGGGACATTGAAGAGACCCAGTACTTC.